One and the same sample provided the 2 T cell receptor beta chains below, sequenced in a study of memory CD4+ T cells and cytomegalovirus serostatus. The sort gate was single viable CD3+CD4+CD8-CD45RO+ cells for memory CD4+ T cells. Only in-frame clones appear in the TCRdb table, and some are missing; sequencing was by immunoSEQ multiplex PCR. Of fewer than 50,000 clones detected, 79% appear once; the ten largest clones hold more than 0.95%. The sequenced sample was memory CD4+ T cells from blood. Receptors were obtained from an adult in good health and CMV-seronegative.

J is TRBJ1-3 and V is TRBV25-1; the D gene is possibly TRBD1 (5 bases). The CDR3 is 15 residues long. V shed 7 bases and J shed 2 bases, with 15 bases lying between them. The germline CDR1 and CDR2 sequences are MGHDK and SYGVNS. CDR3 nucleotides: TGTGCCAGCAACACCGGAGGGGCCCCTGGAAACACCATATATTTT. This gives the protein CASNTGGAPGNTIYF.

The CDR3 DNA follows: TGTGCCTGGAGTGTAGAACAGTATCGGCCCCAGCATTTT. It yields the protein CAWSVEQYRPQHF. The genes are TRBV30 and TRBJ1-5; D not resolved. This CDR3 has 13 residues. Trimming stripped 0 bases from V and 9 bases from J, with 12 bases between. Germline V lookup: CDR1 GTSNPN, CDR2 SVGIG (reference sequence).